These 30 T cell receptor beta chains were sequenced from one sample in a study of blood T cells in healthy people across ages. Then a second PCR, running about 6 to 11 cycles, was carried out with a sample-barcoded 5' primer and a J-beta primer mix. In TCRdb, the 5' RACE reads were re-called with MiXCR into one record per CDR3 protein. The sample includes roughly 700,000 distinct CDR3 sequences, roughly 49% of them seen just once. The sequenced sample was blood. The receptors derive from a woman aged 55-69 years in good health.

This chain links TRBV7-9 with TRBJ2-7; a possible D gene is TRBD1 (5 bases). The CDR3 length is 14 residues. Germline V gene sequence: CDR1 SEHNR, CDR2 FQNEAQ (reference sequence). V was trimmed by 10 bases and J by 0 bases, leaving 16 bases between them. Written as DNA, the CDR3 is TGTGCCATTTCATCTGGGGCTAACTCCTACGAGCAGTACTTC. It translates to CAISSGANSYEQYF. The variable domain in full, with the rest retrieved from reference TRBV7-9 and TRBJ2-7, is DTGVSQNPRHKITKRGQNVTFRCDPISEHNRLYWYRQTLGQGPEFLTYFQNEAQLEKSRLLSDRFSAERPKGSFSTLEIQRTEQGDSAMYLCAISSGANSYEQYFGPGTRLTVT.

This chain links TRBV5-1 with TRBJ2-4; 10 bases agree with TRBD2. CDR1 is SGHRS and CDR2 is YFSETQ in the germline V gene. Unmatched junction bases numbered 13, after V lost 3 bases and J lost 13 bases. The CDR3 extends over 15 amino acids. In nucleotides, the CDR3 is TGCGCCAGCAGCTCAAGCGGGAGGGCCCTTGGGGAGCAGTACTTC. Protein product: CASSSSGRALGEQYF. The whole variable domain, remainder taken from reference TRBV5-1 and TRBJ2-4, is KAGVTQTPRYLIKTRGQQVTLSCSPISGHRSVSWYQQTPGQGLQFLFEYFSETQRNKGNFPGRFSGRQFSNSRSEMNVSTLELGDSALYLCASSSSGRALGEQYFGAGTRLSVL.

Comments on this clonotype: At one of its ends the junction is not consistent with the germline gene, which may arise from a read error. V gene TRBV7-2 combines with J gene TRBJ1-4; the D is unclear. The CDR3 runs to 13 residues. The V gene's germline CDR1 is SGHTA and CDR2 FQGNSA. As DNA, the CDR3 is TGTGCCAGCAGTAGACGGAAAGATGAGAAACTGTTTTTT. Encoded protein: CASSRRKDEKLFF.

In regard to this clonotype: Mismatch with germline at one junction end may stem from a read error. The V call is TRBV27, the J call TRBJ2-4, with 8 bases that match TRBD1. The CDR3 has 16 amino acids. Germline V CDR1 and CDR2: MNHEY, SMNVEV (reference sequence). CDR3 residues: CASSLYPGTGKSIQYF. The CDR3 nucleotides read TGTGCCAGCAGTTTATACCCTGGGACAGGAAAAAGCATTCAGTACTTC.

V gene TRBV29-1 combines with J gene TRBJ2-7; TRBD2 agrees at 13 bases. Germline CDR1 is SQVTM and CDR2 is ANQGSEA. The CDR3 extends over 14 amino acids. J lost 7 bases, V lost 4 bases, and 7 bases had no gene match. The CDR3 DNA is TGCAGCGTTGTGACTAGCGGGGGGTTTGCTGAGCAGTACTTC. It translates to CSVVTSGGFAEQYF.

This clonotype has only one observation. The chain joins TRBV12-3 or TRBV12-4 to TRBJ2-3; D not resolved. The CDR3 is made up of 11 amino acids. V lost 8 bases and J 4 bases, leaving 7 bases between the germline ends. The DNA for the CDR3 is TGTGCCAGCGCTAGAGCAGATACGCAGTATTTT. Its protein product is CASARADTQYF.

This clonotype was counted between two and nine times. The chain recombines TRBV5-1 with TRBJ2-1; D gene unclear. This CDR3 contains 14 residues. Germline CDR1 and CDR2: SGHRS and YFSETQ. Trimming left V 5 bases short and J 7 bases short, with 16 bases between. CDR3 sequence: CASSSSQVGNEQFF. Written as DNA, the CDR3 is TGCGCCAGCAGTTCCTCTCAAGTGGGGAATGAGCAGTTCTTC. The variable domain in full, with the rest retrieved from reference TRBV5-1 and TRBJ2-1, is KAGVTQTPRYLIKTRGQQVTLSCSPISGHRSVSWYQQTPGQGLQFLFEYFSETQRNKGNFPGRFSGRQFSNSRSEMNVSTLELGDSALYLCASSSSQVGNEQFFGPGTRLTVL.

This clonotype was observed at least ten times. V is TRBV29-1 and J is TRBJ2-3, with D perhaps matching TRBD1 or TRBD2 (5 bases each). The germline CDR1 and CDR2 sequences are SQVTM and ANQGSEA. The CDR3 has 13 residues. The V end was cut by 4 bases, the J end by 3 bases, with 11 bases between. CDR3: CSVGGRVTDTQYF. DNA for the CDR3: TGCAGCGTTGGGGGACGGGTAACAGATACGCAGTATTTT.

The J gene is TRBJ2-3, the V gene TRBV7-2; D unresolved. Germline-derived CDR1 and CDR2 are SGHTA and FQGNSA. V lost 7 bases and J 0 bases, leaving 14 bases between the germline ends. This CDR3 is built from 15 residues. The CDR3 DNA sequence: TGTGCCAGCACCCTAGGGCCAGGAAGCACAGATACGCAGTATTTT. Translated: CASTLGPGSTDTQYF.

This clonotype was counted at least ten times. The gene calls are TRBV20-1 and TRBJ1-4; D gene unclear. The CDR3 runs to 15 residues. Trimming took 0 bases from V and 6 from J, leaving 14 bases between them. Looked up from germline, CDR1 is DFQATT and CDR2 is SNEGSKA (reference sequence). CDR3 residues: CSARDQGRFYEKLFF. CDR3 DNA sequence: TGCAGTGCTAGAGATCAAGGGCGGTTCTATGAAAAACTGTTTTTT.

J is TRBJ1-1 and V is TRBV18; D unclear. V was trimmed by 4 bases and J by 6 bases, leaving 18 bases between them. Germline V CDR1 and CDR2: KGHSH, LQKENI. This CDR3 contains 15 residues. The CDR3 DNA is TGTGCCAGCTCACTTGCTAGAGAGCTTAGCGCTGAAGCTTTCTTT. It translates to CASSLARELSAEAFF.

The chain combines TRBV20-1 with TRBJ1-1, with unresolved D. Trimming shortened V by 5 bases and J by 4 bases, and 14 bases separated the two germline ends. The CDR3 extends over 13 amino acids. CDR1 and CDR2 (germline): DFQATT, SNEGSKA (reference sequence). CDR3 residues: CSAAAPWGTEAFF. The CDR3 DNA is TGCAGTGCTGCAGCGCCGTGGGGCACTGAAGCTTTCTTT.

This sequence joins TRBV12-3 or TRBV12-4 and TRBJ1-2; D might be TRBD1 (5 bases). The CDR3 covers 13 residues. With 5 bases removed from V and 8 bases from J, the gap between germline ends came to 15 bases. CDR3 protein: CASSVRQKGGYTF. Here the CDR3 DNA reads TGTGCCAGCAGTGTTCGACAGAAAGGAGGCTACACCTTC.

This clonotype was counted only a few times. The chain recombines TRBV7-9 with TRBJ2-1, with 7 bases that match TRBD2. Germline values: CDR1 SEHNR, CDR2 FQNEAQ (reference sequence). This CDR3 has 14 residues. V gave up 6 bases and J gave up 5 bases; unmatched junction bases: 7. CDR3 residues: CASRASGPNNEQFF. In nucleotides, the CDR3 is TGTGCCAGCAGGGCTAGCGGTCCTAACAATGAGCAGTTCTTC.

In its sample, this clonotype was seen many times. The gene calls are TRBV4-1 and TRBJ2-2; 8 nucleotides match TRBD1. Germline V gene data show CDR1 as MGHRA and CDR2 as YSYEKL. V lost 7 bases, J lost 2 bases, and 3 bases stayed unmatched. This CDR3 is built from 14 residues. The CDR3 nucleotides read TGCGCCAGCAACGACAGGGGCAACACCGGGGAGCTGTTTTTT. This sequence encodes CASNDRGNTGELFF.

Points on this clonotype: A much larger clone is a single base away; this may be a read error. CDR3: CSSSLGQGTDTQYF. As DNA, the CDR3 is TGTTCCAGCAGTTTAGGGCAGGGGACAGATACGCAGTATTTT. This chain joins TRBV27 and TRBJ2-3; possible D gene TRBD1, 6 bases. The CDR3 has 14 residues. The germline V gene has CDR1 MNHEY and CDR2 SMNVEV (reference sequence).

V usage is TRBV7-2 and J usage is TRBJ2-1; D remains unclear. Trimming cost V 1 base and J 0 bases, with 7 bases left between them. The CDR3 runs 15 residues. Germline lookup yields CDR1 SGHTA and CDR2 FQGNSA. CDR3: CASSLGAVSYNEQFF. The CDR3 nucleotides read TGTGCCAGCAGCTTAGGGGCGGTCTCCTACAATGAGCAGTTCTTC.

Notes on this clonotype: A junction boundary mismatches the germline segment, possibly from a read error. The chain recombines TRBV3-1 with TRBJ2-4; 7 nucleotides line up with TRBD1. Germline lookup yields CDR1 LGHDT and CDR2 YNNKEL (reference sequence). The CDR3 runs 13 residues. Here the CDR3 reads CASRRQGVNIRYF. The CDR3 bases are TGTGCCAGCAGGCGACAGGGCGTAAACATTCGGTACTTC. Combining the CDR3 with reference TRBV3-1 and TRBJ2-4 gives the whole variable domain DTAVSQTPKYLVTQMGNDKSIKCEQNLGHDTMYWYKQDSKKFLKIMFSYNNKELIINETVPNRFSPKSPDKAHLNLHINSLELGDSAVYFCASRRQGVNIRYFGAGTRLSVL.

This CDR3 is CASSGLAGGHNEQFF. The CDR3 nucleotides are TGTGCCAGCAGTGGACTAGCGGGAGGACACAATGAGCAGTTCTTC. The J gene is TRBJ2-1, the V gene TRBV9, with 14 bases that match TRBD2. CDR3 size: 15 residues. Germline V lookup: CDR1 SGDLS, CDR2 YYNGEE. V was pared by 5 bases and J by 5 bases, with 3 bases of the junction left unmatched.

The V and J genes are TRBV7-3 and TRBJ2-1; no reliable D call. In germline, CDR1 is SGHTA, CDR2 FQGTGA. The CDR3 has 13 amino acids. V shed 5 bases and J shed 2 bases, with 7 bases lying between them. The DNA for the CDR3 is TGTGCCAGCAGCGCCTCCCCCTACAATGAGCAGTTCTTC. This gives the protein CASSASPYNEQFF.

This clonotype was observed a single time. The chain employs TRBV20-1 and TRBJ2-5; 8 positions match TRBD2. CDR3 length: 14 amino acids. Trimming took 4 bases from V and 0 from J; bases not matched to a gene: 4. The germline CDR1 and CDR2 sequences are DFQATT and SNEGSKA (reference sequence). CDR3 DNA: TGCAGTGCTATCCAACTAGCGGACCAAGAGACCCAGTACTTC. Protein: CSAIQLADQETQYF.

The chain employs TRBV27 and TRBJ2-7; the D gene is possibly TRBD1 (5 bases). The CDR3 is 15 amino acids. V dropped 4 bases and J dropped 0 bases, with 13 bases sitting between them. The germline gives CDR1 MNHEY, CDR2 SMNVEV (reference sequence). CDR3 residues: CASSSQVRFSYEQYF. DNA of the CDR3: TGTGCCAGCAGTTCACAGGTCCGATTCTCCTACGAGCAGTACTTC.

This chain joins TRBV3-1 and TRBJ2-3; 9 bases match TRBD2. The CDR3 consists of 19 residues. Germline values: CDR1 LGHDT, CDR2 YNNKEL (reference sequence). V was pared by 0 bases and J by 0 bases, with 10 bases of the junction left unmatched. The CDR3 DNA sequence: TGTGCCAGCAGCCAAGATATGGAGCGGGAGGCCCATAGCACAGATACGCAGTATTTT. This translates into CASSQDMEREAHSTDTQYF.

This clonotype has only a few counts. This chain connects TRBV6-5 to TRBJ2-4; 10 bases align to TRBD1. The J call may be faulty, since TRBJ2-7 better matches the DNA end. Per the germline V gene, CDR1 is MNHEY and CDR2 is SVGAGI. There are 13 residues in the CDR3. In DNA, the CDR3 is TGTGCCAGCAGGGGGACAGGGGCATACGAGCAGTACTTC. This sequence encodes CASRGTGAYEQYF.

The table lists this clonotype with many counts. V and J are TRBV10-1 and TRBJ2-7; D is perhaps TRBD2 (6 bases). Germline V lookup: CDR1 WNHNN, CDR2 SYGVQD (reference sequence). This CDR3 has 15 amino acids. Trimming cost V 5 bases and J 5 bases, with 19 bases left between them. The CDR3, as DNA: TGCGCCAGCAGTCCTCTAGGGGAGGAGGCGGACGAGCAGTACTTC. It translates to CASSPLGEEADEQYF.

V and J are TRBV6-2 or TRBV6-3 and TRBJ2-7; TRBD1 matches at 7 bases. V trimming: 1 base; J trimming: 4 bases; junction bases outside the gene matches: 10. The CDR3 is 16 residues long. Germline-derived CDR1 and CDR2 are MNHEY and SVGEGT. The CDR3 DNA reads as TGTGCCAGCAGTTACTTGGCCGGACAGGACGTGTACGAGCAGTACTTC. This translates into CASSYLAGQDVYEQYF.

J is TRBJ2-4 and V is TRBV14; maybe TRBD2 (5 bases). The CDR3 contains 14 residues. V lost 5 bases, J lost 8 bases, and 16 bases lay in between. From germline, CDR1 is SGHDN and CDR2 FVKESK. CDR3 sequence: CASSAKTGWDIQYF. CDR3 bases: TGTGCCAGCAGCGCTAAGACGGGGTGGGACATTCAGTACTTC.

This chain joins TRBV4-2 and TRBJ1-1; 9 bases align to TRBD1. CDR1 is LGHNA and CDR2 is YNFKEQ in the germline V gene. The CDR3 is made up of 15 amino acids. V was pared by 4 bases and J by 3 bases, with 6 bases of the junction left unmatched. For the CDR3, the DNA is TGTGCCAGCAGCCGACACAGGGGGCGGGACACTGAAGCTTTCTTT. Its protein is CASSRHRGRDTEAFF.

The chain employs TRBV4-2 and TRBJ2-7; TRBD2 agrees at 11 bases. Germline loops: CDR1 LGHNA, CDR2 YNFKEQ. The CDR3 is 15 residues long. V shed 0 bases, J shed 2 bases, and the junction held 0 bases outside the gene matches. CDR3 bases: TGTGCCAGCAGCCAAGAGACTAGCGGGGCCTACGAGCAGTACTTC. It codes for CASSQETSGAYEQYF.

The rearrangement links TRBV20-1 to TRBJ2-5; no definite D call. The CDR3 runs 14 residues. V gave up 0 bases and J gave up 3 bases, with 11 bases separating them. Germline-derived CDR1 and CDR2 are DFQATT and SNEGSKA (reference sequence). In DNA, the CDR3 is TGCAGTGCTAGAGATATGAGACTGGAAGAGACCCAGTACTTC. Protein product: CSARDMRLEETQYF.